Included here is one T cell receptor (beta chain) sequence, with context. Only in-frame clones appear in the TCRdb table, and some are missing; sequencing was by immunoSEQ multiplex PCR. The table records 390,000 or so clones, over 75% of them present only once. These data are taken from a study of blood T cell repertoires in COVID-19. The overall study: Samples came from the United States, Italy and Spain, spanning acute and convalescent COVID-19. PBMCs, B-cell-depleted T cells, or T cells were the source of the cDNA or gDNA that made up the material.

With 1 base clipped from V and 3 bases from J, the junction kept 5 bases outside the gene matches. Germline V CDR1 and CDR2: LGHNA, YSLEER. The CDR3 length is 15 residues. This sequence joins TRBV4-3 and TRBJ2-7; 8 bases map to TRBD1. Sequencing used PBMCs or T cells enriched from blood (not recorded which). This TCR was recovered from a young man who had recovered from COVID-19. The CDR3 is CASSQARTGLYEQYF. The CDR3, as DNA: TGCGCCAGCAGCCAAGCGCGGACAGGGCTCTACGAGCAGTACTTC.